This T cell receptor (beta chain) was observed in a study of blood T cell repertoires in COVID-19. As for the study in general: The cDNA or gDNA used as material had been derived from T cells, B-cell-depleted T cells, or PBMCs.

Sequenced by immunoSEQ multiplex PCR; TCRdb stores in-frame clones only, minus some. The table lists approximately 260,000 clones, about 81% of them singletons, with over 10% in the top ten. The V end was cut by 4 bases, the J end by 2 bases, with 9 bases between. The V gene's germline CDR1 is LNHDA and CDR2 SQIVND (reference sequence). The CDR3 has 13 amino acids. This clonotype was sampled from a woman aged 60-75 years with active or convalescent COVID-19. The V call is TRBV19, the J call TRBJ2-7; D gene unclear. Source material: peripheral blood. Written as DNA, the CDR3 is TGTGCCAGTAGTACAGGCAGGACCTACGAGCAGTACTTC. Amino acids: CASSTGRTYEQYF.